This entry lists 14 T cell receptor beta chains sequenced from one sample in a study of shared clonotypes between healthy human individuals. The data were produced by immunoSEQ multiplex PCR, yet TCRdb's version contains in-frame clones alone and is incomplete. Seen here are millions of clones, roughly 95% observed once, and the top ten hold around 1.1%. Only CD45RO-negative cells positively selected for CCR7 counted as naive CD8 cells, so terminally differentiated effector memory CD45RA+ cells were excluded. Sequenced input: naive CD8+ T cells sorted from blood. These receptors were taken from a man aged 18 to 35 in good health.

Of note for this clone: Other nucleotide sequences from this sample produce the same CDR3. This chain joins TRBV11-3 and TRBJ2-3; 8 bases are shared with TRBD2. The CDR3 consists of 14 residues. The germline V gene has CDR1 SGHNT and CDR2 YENEEA. V lost 1 base and J lost 3; bases outside the gene matches: 0. The CDR3 sequence: CASSLAGGTDTQYF. In DNA form, the CDR3 reads TGTGCCAGCAGCTTAGCGGGGGGGACAGATACGCAGTATTTT.

The V and J genes are TRBV5-6 and TRBJ2-7; TRBD2 matches 10 bases. CDR1 is SGHDT, CDR2 YYEEEE, per germline. The CDR3 is made up of 16 amino acids. V trimming: 0 bases; J trimming: 4 bases; junction bases outside the gene matches: 7. Written as DNA, the CDR3 is TGTGCCAGCAGCTTGGGGACTAGCGGAGACGATTACGAGCAGTACTTC. Residues: CASSLGTSGDDYEQYF.

This clone was observed a few times. The CDR3 DNA follows: TGTGCGTTCGGAGGGGACACTGAAGCTTTCTTT. This sequence encodes CAFGGDTEAFF. The V and J genes are TRBV2 and TRBJ1-1; maybe TRBD1 (5 bases). The CDR3 covers 11 residues. Germline CDR1 reads SNHLY; CDR2 reads FYNNEI.

V is TRBV28 and J is TRBJ1-4; tentative D call: TRBD1 (5 bases). Germline V gene sequence: CDR1 MDHEN, CDR2 SYDVKM. The CDR3 is 14 amino acids. The V and J ends lost 5 bases and 4 bases respectively, with 11 bases between them. CDR3: CASSPTEDNEKLFF. In DNA, the CDR3 is TGTGCCAGCAGTCCGACAGAGGATAATGAAAAACTGTTTTTT.

The rearrangement joins TRBV10-3 to TRBJ2-7; D might be TRBD2 (5 bases). The CDR3 covers 15 residues. V was shortened by 2 bases and J by 2 bases, with 13 bases between the two germline ends. Germline values: CDR1 ENHRY, CDR2 SYGVKD. This CDR3 is CAISEIEGRTYEQYF. As DNA, the CDR3 is TGTGCCATCAGTGAGATAGAGGGTCGCACCTACGAGCAGTACTTC.

This clone was recorded only once. The chain is built from TRBV5-1 and TRBJ2-5; D gene ambiguous. In germline, CDR1 is SGHRS, CDR2 YFSETQ. The CDR3 runs to 15 residues. Trimming removed 0 bases from V and 0 bases from J, with 9 bases in between. CDR3 region: CASSLGVGYQETQYF. CDR3 coding DNA: TGCGCCAGCAGCTTGGGGGTAGGCTACCAAGAGACCCAGTACTTC.

The CDR3 bases are TGTGCCAGCAGTATCATGATCGTAGCCACCGGGGAGCTGTTTTTT. Translated: CASSIMIVATGELFF. The rearrangement uses TRBV5-6 and TRBJ2-2, with no clear D. Trimming left V 5 bases short and J 4 bases short, with 15 bases between. Germline CDR1 and CDR2: SGHDT and YYEEEE. This CDR3 comprises 15 residues.

This rearrangement joins TRBV19 to TRBJ1-1; D is possibly TRBD1 (5 bases). The CDR3 spans 15 residues. Germline V gene sequence: CDR1 LNHDA, CDR2 SQIVND (reference sequence). V was clipped by 1 base and J by 4 bases, with 13 bases between them. CDR3 residues: CASSIAGGAPTEAFF. The CDR3 DNA follows: TGTGCCAGTAGTATAGCGGGAGGGGCGCCCACTGAAGCTTTCTTT.

The chain has TRBV11-3 and TRBJ1-2; the D is unclear. Germline CDR1 SGHNT, CDR2 YENEEA. This CDR3 comprises 13 residues. The germline V and J ends were trimmed by 1 base and 5 bases, with 8 bases remaining between them. The CDR3 spells CASSLGGGYGYTF. CDR3 DNA: TGTGCCAGCAGCTTAGGAGGCGGTTATGGCTACACCTTC.

The chain is built from TRBV2 and TRBJ2-1; D possibly corresponds to TRBD2 (7 bases). V lost 2 bases to trimming and J lost 7 bases, with 21 bases between them. The CDR3 totals 17 residues. Germline CDR1 SNHLY, CDR2 FYNNEI. DNA for the CDR3: TGTGCCAGCAGTGAACGGGGTGGCGGGGGCCTGGGGAATGAGCAGTTCTTC. Translating it yields CASSERGGGGLGNEQFF. The whole variable domain, remainder taken from reference TRBV2 and TRBJ2-1, is EPEVTQTPSHQVTQMGQEVILRCVPISNHLYFYWYRQILGQKVEFLVSFYNNEISEKSEIFDDQFSVERPDGSNFTLKIRSTKLEDSAMYFCASSERGGGGLGNEQFFGPGTRLTVL.

The chain carries TRBV27 and TRBJ2-2, with 9 bases fitting TRBD1. Germline assignment: CDR1 MNHEY and CDR2 SMNVEV (reference sequence). Trimming at V came to 2 bases and at J to 5 bases, leaving 9 bases not matched to a gene. The CDR3 has 17 residues. This CDR3 is CASSLVAGQGGTGELFF. The CDR3 coding sequence is TGTGCCAGCAGTTTAGTGGCGGGACAGGGTGGAACCGGGGAGCTGTTTTTT.

The chain couples TRBV6-1 to TRBJ2-7; the match to TRBD1 covers 9 bases. CDR3 length: 14 amino acids. V was pared by 6 bases and J by 3 bases, with 6 bases of the junction left unmatched. Germline V gives CDR1 MNHNS, CDR2 SASEGT. The CDR3 region is CASSDRGSLYEQYF. CDR3 bases: TGTGCCAGCAGCGACAGGGGGTCCCTCTACGAGCAGTACTTC.

Turning to this clone: The junction departs from germline at one end; a sequencing error may be responsible. The J gene is TRBJ2-2, the V gene TRBV7-7, with unresolved D. The CDR3 spans 13 residues. Germline assignment: CDR1 SSHAT and CDR2 FNYEAQ (reference sequence). The CDR3 sequence: CASSLSYTGELFF. The CDR3 region has the DNA TGTGCTAGCAGCCTCTCATACACCGGGGAGCTGTTTTTT.

V usage is TRBV13 and J usage is TRBJ2-7; D not certain. Per germline, CDR1 PRHDT and CDR2 FYEKMQ (reference sequence). The CDR3 has 12 residues. Trimming cost V 5 bases and J 6 bases, with 11 bases left between them. DNA of the CDR3: TGTGCCAGCAGCCTGGACCAGATCGAGCAGTACTTC. Its translation is CASSLDQIEQYF.